The rows below give T cell receptor beta chains drawn from one sample of a study of neurological immune-mediated disorders. TCRdb re-called the 5' RACE reads with MiXCR, one entry per CDR3 protein. The table includes some 80,000 distinct CDR3 sequences, about 5% detected once. Sample: PBMCs. The receptors were sampled from a woman between 55 and 75 years old with multiple sclerosis. Both conserved end residues are trimmed from each CDR3. The order of the fields is J gene, clone size, V gene, CDR3 protein. Size is omitted from some rows. Given values are once, few, many or a class for expanded clones.

j_call: TRBJ2-1; clone_size: NA; v_call: TRBV7-8; cdr3_aa: ASSFNPSSYNEQF
j_call: TRBJ1-5; clone_size: many; v_call: TRBV20-1; cdr3_aa: SAGGRGGQPQH
j_call: TRBJ2-7; clone_size: many; v_call: TRBV7-8; cdr3_aa: ASSLLLAGAYEQY
j_call: TRBJ2-1; clone_size: many; v_call: TRBV20-1; cdr3_aa: SASGGPNYNEQF
j_call: TRBJ1-6; clone_size: many; v_call: TRBV7-2; cdr3_aa: ASSLTSYNSPLH
j_call: TRBJ1-4; clone_size: many; v_call: TRBV18; cdr3_aa: ASSPREINEKLF
j_call: TRBJ2-5; clone_size: many; v_call: TRBV2; cdr3_aa: ASSELTSQETQY
j_call: TRBJ2-7; clone_size: medium-sized; v_call: TRBV5-1; cdr3_aa: ASSWRDPMSEQY
j_call: TRBJ2-5; clone_size: many; v_call: TRBV3-1; cdr3_aa: ASSQEVSLTQY
j_call: TRBJ1-6; clone_size: many; v_call: TRBV12-3/TRBV12-4; cdr3_aa: ASSYYSLGGHNSPLH
j_call: TRBJ2-5; clone_size: many; v_call: TRBV20-1; cdr3_aa: SARITQETQY
j_call: TRBJ2-7; clone_size: many; v_call: TRBV20-1; cdr3_aa: SARDWERGYEQY
j_call: TRBJ2-7; clone_size: many; v_call: TRBV9; cdr3_aa: ASSVALAASYEQY
j_call: TRBJ1-5; clone_size: many; v_call: TRBV4-1; cdr3_aa: ASSAGGVGNQPQH
j_call: TRBJ2-3; clone_size: many; v_call: TRBV6-5; cdr3_aa: ASSFRTERLNTQY
j_call: TRBJ1-5; clone_size: many; v_call: TRBV5-1; cdr3_aa: ASSLDDRGGNQPQH
j_call: TRBJ1-1; clone_size: many; v_call: TRBV5-1; cdr3_aa: ASSLVGFGNTEAF
j_call: TRBJ2-2; clone_size: many; v_call: TRBV11-2; cdr3_aa: ASSPGWGPTGELF
j_call: TRBJ2-1; clone_size: many; v_call: TRBV20-1; cdr3_aa: SARDPRDRAYNEQF
j_call: TRBJ1-3; clone_size: many; v_call: TRBV20-1; cdr3_aa: SAQGAPGKPGNTIY
j_call: TRBJ1-1; clone_size: many; v_call: TRBV3-1; cdr3_aa: ASRDSGIRNTEAF
j_call: TRBJ2-7; clone_size: many; v_call: TRBV7-2; cdr3_aa: ASSMDTEYEQY
j_call: TRBJ1-1; clone_size: many; v_call: TRBV11-3; cdr3_aa: ASSNKGTEAF
j_call: TRBJ1-6; clone_size: many; v_call: TRBV20-1; cdr3_aa: SARDRGSLRTTFNSPLH
j_call: TRBJ1-1; clone_size: many; v_call: TRBV12-3/TRBV12-4; cdr3_aa: ASSSPSVNTEAF
j_call: TRBJ2-7; clone_size: many; v_call: TRBV20-1; cdr3_aa: SAINEDEYH
j_call: TRBJ1-2; clone_size: many; v_call: TRBV29-1; cdr3_aa: SVGSLGVDYGYT
j_call: TRBJ2-2; clone_size: many; v_call: TRBV9; cdr3_aa: ASSSPGQGRIGELF
j_call: TRBJ1-2; clone_size: NA; v_call: TRBV4-2; cdr3_aa: ASSQDVRSSNYGYT
j_call: TRBJ1-2; clone_size: NA; v_call: TRBV4-1; cdr3_aa: ASSQITGRYT
j_call: TRBJ2-1; clone_size: many; v_call: TRBV6-1; cdr3_aa: ASIFLGGGSYEQF
j_call: TRBJ1-4; clone_size: NA; v_call: TRBV5-1; cdr3_aa: ASSLIGAQSNEKLF
j_call: TRBJ2-7; clone_size: NA; v_call: TRBV4-1; cdr3_aa: ASSQHTWSEQY
j_call: TRBJ1-1; clone_size: many; v_call: TRBV20-1; cdr3_aa: SARDPLGGMNTEAF
j_call: TRBJ1-1; clone_size: NA; v_call: TRBV20-1; cdr3_aa: SVRVQGGRAF
j_call: TRBJ1-4; clone_size: NA; v_call: TRBV7-6; cdr3_aa: ASSLVVLATNEKLF
j_call: TRBJ2-7; clone_size: many; v_call: TRBV7-2; cdr3_aa: ASSLGPESYEQY